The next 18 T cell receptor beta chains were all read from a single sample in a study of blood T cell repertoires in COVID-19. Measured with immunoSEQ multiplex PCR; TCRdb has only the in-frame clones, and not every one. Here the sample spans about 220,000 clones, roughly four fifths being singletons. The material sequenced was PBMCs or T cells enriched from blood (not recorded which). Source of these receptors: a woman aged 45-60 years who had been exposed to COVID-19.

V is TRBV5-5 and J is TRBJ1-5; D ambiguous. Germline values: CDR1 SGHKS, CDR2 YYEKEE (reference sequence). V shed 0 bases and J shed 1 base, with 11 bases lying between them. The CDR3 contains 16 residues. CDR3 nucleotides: TGTGCCAGCAGCTTGGGAACACAACCGAGCAATCAGCCCCAGCATTTT. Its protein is CASSLGTQPSNQPQHF. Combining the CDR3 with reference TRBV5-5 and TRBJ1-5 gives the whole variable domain DAGVTQSPTHLIKTRGQQVTLRCSPISGHKSVSWYQQVLGQGPQFIFQYYEKEERGRGNFPDRFSARQFPNYSSELNVNALLLGDSALYLCASSLGTQPSNQPQHFGDGTRLSIL.

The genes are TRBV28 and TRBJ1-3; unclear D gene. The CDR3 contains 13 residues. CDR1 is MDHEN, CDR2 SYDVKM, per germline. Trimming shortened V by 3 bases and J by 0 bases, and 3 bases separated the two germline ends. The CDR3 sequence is CASSFGSGNTIYF. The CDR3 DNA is TGTGCCAGCAGTTTCGGCTCTGGAAACACCATATATTTT.

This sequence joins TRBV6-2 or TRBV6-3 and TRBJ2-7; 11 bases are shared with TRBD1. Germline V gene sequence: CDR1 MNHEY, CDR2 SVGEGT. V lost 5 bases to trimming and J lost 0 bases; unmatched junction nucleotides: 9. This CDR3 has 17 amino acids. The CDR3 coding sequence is TGTGCCAGCAGTCAACACCGGGACAGGGGGTTCTCCTACGAGCAGTACTTC. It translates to CASSQHRDRGFSYEQYF.

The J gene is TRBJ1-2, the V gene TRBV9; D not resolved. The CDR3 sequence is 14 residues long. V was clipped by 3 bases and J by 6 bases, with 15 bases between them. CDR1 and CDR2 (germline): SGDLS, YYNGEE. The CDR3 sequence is CASSGRFTGDGYTF. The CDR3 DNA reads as TGTGCCAGCAGCGGTAGATTTACTGGAGATGGCTACACCTTC.

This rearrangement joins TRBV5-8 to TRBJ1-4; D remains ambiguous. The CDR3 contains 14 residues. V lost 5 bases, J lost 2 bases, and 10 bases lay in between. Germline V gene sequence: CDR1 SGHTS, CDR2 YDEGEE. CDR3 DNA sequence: TGTGCCAGCAGTCTGAGGTTGACTAATGAAAAACTGTTTTTT. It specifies CASSLRLTNEKLFF.

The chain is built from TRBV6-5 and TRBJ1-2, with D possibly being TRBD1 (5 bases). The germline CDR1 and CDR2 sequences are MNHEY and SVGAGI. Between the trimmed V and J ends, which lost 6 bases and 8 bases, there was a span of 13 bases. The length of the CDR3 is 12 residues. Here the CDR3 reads CASRAGLGGYTF. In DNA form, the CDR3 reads TGTGCCAGCAGGGCAGGGCTTGGCGGCTACACCTTC.

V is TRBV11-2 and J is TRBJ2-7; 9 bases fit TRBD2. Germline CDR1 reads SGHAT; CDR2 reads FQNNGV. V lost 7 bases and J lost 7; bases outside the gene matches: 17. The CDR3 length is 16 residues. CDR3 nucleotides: TGTGCCAGCACGCCACTCACTAGCGGGTCCTTCCGGGAGCAGTACTTC. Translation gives CASTPLTSGSFREQYF.

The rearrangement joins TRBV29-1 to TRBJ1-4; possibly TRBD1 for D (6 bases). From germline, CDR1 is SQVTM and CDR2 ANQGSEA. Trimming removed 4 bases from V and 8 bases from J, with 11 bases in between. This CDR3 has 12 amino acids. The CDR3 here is CSVGTGSEKLFF. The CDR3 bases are TGCAGCGTTGGTACAGGGAGCGAAAAACTGTTTTTT.

CDR3 loop: CASSQAQPNYGYTF. The CDR3 DNA is TGTGCCAGCAGCCAAGCACAGCCCAACTATGGCTACACCTTC. V gene TRBV14 combines with J gene TRBJ1-2; D uncertain. Germline V gene sequence: CDR1 SGHDN, CDR2 FVKESK. The V end was cut by 1 base, the J end by 2 bases, with 8 bases between. The CDR3 runs 14 residues.

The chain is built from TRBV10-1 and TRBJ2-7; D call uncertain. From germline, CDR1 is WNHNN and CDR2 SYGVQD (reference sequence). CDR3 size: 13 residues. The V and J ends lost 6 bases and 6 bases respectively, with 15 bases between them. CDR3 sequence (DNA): TGCGCCAGCAGCGCCGGGTTATTCAGCGAGCAGTACTTC. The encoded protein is CASSAGLFSEQYF.

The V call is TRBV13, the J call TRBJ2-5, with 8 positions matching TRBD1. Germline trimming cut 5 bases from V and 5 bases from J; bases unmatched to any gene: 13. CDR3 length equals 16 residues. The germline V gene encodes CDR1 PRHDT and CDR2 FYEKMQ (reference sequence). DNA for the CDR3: TGTGCCAGCAGCGAGTTCTCCGACAGGGGTGGTGAGACCCAGTACTTC. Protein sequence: CASSEFSDRGGETQYF.

CDR3: CASSPRVANYGYTF. The DNA for the CDR3 is TGTGCCAGCAGCCCGCGAGTTGCTAACTATGGCTACACCTTC. This chain uses TRBV7-2 with TRBJ1-2; no definite D call. Per germline, CDR1 SGHTA and CDR2 FQGNSA. Trimming stripped 5 bases from V and 0 bases from J, with 10 bases between. The length of the CDR3 is 14 residues.

This chain's CDR3 is CASSDVGLAGVNEQFF. The CDR3 DNA reads TGTGCCAGCAGTGACGTCGGACTAGCGGGGGTGAATGAGCAGTTCTTC. J is TRBJ2-1 and V is TRBV6-4; 13 bases align to TRBD2. Looked up from germline, CDR1 is MRHNA and CDR2 is SNTAGT. The CDR3 spans 16 residues. V shed 2 bases and J 7 bases; nucleotides not matched to a gene: 5.

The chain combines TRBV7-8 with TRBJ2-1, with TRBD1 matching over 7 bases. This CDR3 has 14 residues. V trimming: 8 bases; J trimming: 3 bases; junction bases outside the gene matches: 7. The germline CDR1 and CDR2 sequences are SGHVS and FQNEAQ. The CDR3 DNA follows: TGTGCCAGCCGCCCCCGGGACAGCTACAATGAGCAGTTCTTC. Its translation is CASRPRDSYNEQFF.

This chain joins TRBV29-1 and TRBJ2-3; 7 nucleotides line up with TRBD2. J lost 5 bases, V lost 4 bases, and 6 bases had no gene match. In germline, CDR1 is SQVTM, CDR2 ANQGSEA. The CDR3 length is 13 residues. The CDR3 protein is CSVVGGDGDTQYF. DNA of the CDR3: TGCAGCGTTGTGGGGGGGGACGGAGATACGCAGTATTTT.

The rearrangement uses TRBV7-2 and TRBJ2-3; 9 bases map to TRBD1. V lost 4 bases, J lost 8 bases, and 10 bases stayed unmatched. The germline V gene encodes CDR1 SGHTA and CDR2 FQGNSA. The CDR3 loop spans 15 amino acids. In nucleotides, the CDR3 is TGTGCCAGCAGCTATAAGACAGGGGGGGGAGGTACGCAGTATTTT. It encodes CASSYKTGGGGTQYF.

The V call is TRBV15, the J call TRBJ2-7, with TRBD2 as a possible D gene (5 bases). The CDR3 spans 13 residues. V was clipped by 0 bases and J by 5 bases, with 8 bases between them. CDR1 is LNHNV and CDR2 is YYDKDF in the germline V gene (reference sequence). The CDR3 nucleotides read TGTGCCACCAGCAGAGAGCCTAGCAACGAGCAGTACTTC. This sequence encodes CATSREPSNEQYF.

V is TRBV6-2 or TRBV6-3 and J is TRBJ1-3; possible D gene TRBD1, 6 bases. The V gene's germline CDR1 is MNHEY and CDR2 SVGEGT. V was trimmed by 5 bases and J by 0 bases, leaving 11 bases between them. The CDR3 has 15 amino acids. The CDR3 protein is CASSRDRNSGNTIYF. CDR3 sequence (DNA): TGTGCCAGCAGTCGCGACAGGAACTCTGGAAACACCATATATTTT.